A single T cell receptor beta chain is shown here with its context. Amplification yielded TCR beta CDR3 regions, with RNA transcripts as the source. Carried out on the TCR CDR3, a first-round RT-PCR used the HTBI primer set. TCRdb re-derived calls from the multiplex PCR reads in MiXCR, one entry per CDR3 protein. Among under 130,000 distinct CDR3 sequences listed, 40% to 50% were seen once. This sample is drawn from a study of T cells in Graves' hyperthyroidism and ophthalmopathy. Deletions cut 1 base from V and 0 bases from J, with 6 bases between. This CDR3 is built from 14 residues. The germline V gene has CDR1 SGHTA and CDR2 FQGNSA.

The specimen sequenced was blood. This receptor was identified in a man aged 35 to 55 with Graves' hyperthyroidism. The chain couples TRBV7-2 to TRBJ1-1, with unresolved D. CDR3 in DNA: TGTGCCAGCAGCTTAGTGGGGATGAACACTGAAGCTTTCTTT. Encoded protein: CASSLVGMNTEAFF.